Listed below are T cell receptor beta chains from one sample, sequenced in a study of T cell responses to AZD1222 COVID-19 vaccine. The protocol was immunoSEQ multiplex PCR, while the TCRdb copy is restricted to in-frame clones and leaves out a portion. Altogether about 39,000 clones are present, about nine tenths being singletons, with the ten largest covering around a quarter. The sample here was peripheral blood, taken 28 days after the second dose of the MenACWY control vaccine. These receptors all come from an adult who received the MenACWY meningococcal vaccine as a control. Both conserved end residues are part of each CDR3. A D gene is named only where the DNA matches it firmly. Clone size is shown for a subset of rows, as once, few, many or a class of expanded clone.

CDR3 DNA: TGCGCCAGCTTACGACTAGCGGGTTATGAGCAGTTCTTC
CDR3 protein: CASLRLAGYEQFF
J gene: TRBJ2-1
V gene: TRBV10-1
D gene: TRBD2
clone size: -

CDR3 DNA: TGTGCCAGCAGCCCGGACTACCCGGTCTACAATGAGCAGTTCTTC
CDR3 protein: CASSPDYPVYNEQFF
J gene: TRBJ2-1
V gene: TRBV13
D gene: -
clone size: -

CDR3 DNA: TGTGCCAGCAGCTCCGGGGTAGCTAACTATGGCTACACCTTC
CDR3 protein: CASSSGVANYGYTF
J gene: TRBJ1-2
V gene: TRBV6-5
D gene: -
clone size: -

CDR3 DNA: TGTGCCAGCAGCTCCAGGGTGGGGGAGCAGTTCTTC
CDR3 protein: CASSSRVGEQFF
J gene: TRBJ2-1
V gene: TRBV7-6
D gene: -
clone size: -

CDR3 DNA: TGTGCCAGCAGCCCACAGTTAACCTACGAGCAGTACTTC
CDR3 protein: CASSPQLTYEQYF
J gene: TRBJ2-7
V gene: TRBV28
D gene: -
clone size: once

CDR3 DNA: TGTGCCAGCAGCGCTTGGACAGGGGGCCAGGGGACCTATGGCTACACCTTC
CDR3 protein: CASSAWTGGQGTYGYTF
J gene: TRBJ1-2
V gene: TRBV9
D gene: TRBD1
clone size: -

CDR3 DNA: TGTGCCAGCAGTGAACAGGGTGGCAAGGCTCGCTACACCTTC
CDR3 protein: CASSEQGGKARYTF
J gene: TRBJ1-2
V gene: TRBV2
D gene: -
clone size: -

CDR3 DNA: TGTGCCAGCAGCGTAGATTTGACTAGCGGGAGCTACGAGCGGTACTTC
CDR3 protein: CASSVDLTSGSYERYF
J gene: TRBJ2-7
V gene: TRBV9
D gene: TRBD2
clone size: -

CDR3 DNA: TGTGCCAGCAGCGCCGCCGGGGACTACTCCTACGAGCAGTACTTC
CDR3 protein: CASSAAGDYSYEQYF
J gene: TRBJ2-7
V gene: TRBV9
D gene: TRBD2
clone size: -

CDR3 DNA: TGTGCCATCAGTGGAGCTGGGGGCAGAAACACCATATATTTT
CDR3 protein: CAISGAGGRNTIYF
J gene: TRBJ1-3
V gene: TRBV10-3
D gene: -
clone size: -

CDR3 DNA: TGTGCCAGCAGCTCCCATGAGGGATCCTACGAGCAGTACTTC
CDR3 protein: CASSSHEGSYEQYF
J gene: TRBJ2-7
V gene: TRBV7-6
D gene: -
clone size: -

CDR3 DNA: TGTGCCTGGAGCAATCCTAACAGGGGGTTAAATGAAAAACTGTTTTTT
CDR3 protein: CAWSNPNRGLNEKLFF
J gene: TRBJ1-4
V gene: TRBV30
D gene: TRBD1
clone size: -

CDR3 DNA: TGTGCCAGCAGTTCCCAAGGTTTTTCCAGAAACACCATATATTTT
CDR3 protein: CASSSQGFSRNTIYF
J gene: TRBJ1-3
V gene: TRBV6-2/TRBV6-3
D gene: -
clone size: -

CDR3 DNA: TGTGCCAGCAGCTTAGTGGGCCAGAACTACGAGCAGTACTTC
CDR3 protein: CASSLVGQNYEQYF
J gene: TRBJ2-7
V gene: TRBV7-9
D gene: -
clone size: -

CDR3 DNA: TGTGCCAGCAGTTCCCCACTAGCGACCAGGGCAGATACGCAGTATTTT
CDR3 protein: CASSSPLATRADTQYF
J gene: TRBJ2-3
V gene: TRBV27
D gene: TRBD2
clone size: -

CDR3 DNA: TGTGCCAGCAGCCTCGCCAGCGGGATAACCTACGAGCAGTACTTC
CDR3 protein: CASSLASGITYEQYF
J gene: TRBJ2-7
V gene: TRBV4-2
D gene: TRBD2
clone size: medium-sized

CDR3 DNA: TGTGCCAGCAGTGAACGGGCAGGGTCCGACACTGAAGCTTTCTTT
CDR3 protein: CASSERAGSDTEAFF
J gene: TRBJ1-1
V gene: TRBV2
D gene: -
clone size: few

CDR3 DNA: TGTGCCACCAGTGATTTAAGGGGGGGGGCAGCAGAAGCTTTCTTT
CDR3 protein: CATSDLRGGAAEAFF
J gene: TRBJ1-1
V gene: TRBV24-1
D gene: -
clone size: -

CDR3 DNA: TGCGCCAGCAGCGTGACAGCTAACTATGGCTACACCTTC
CDR3 protein: CASSVTANYGYTF
J gene: TRBJ1-2
V gene: TRBV5-1
D gene: -
clone size: -

CDR3 DNA: TGTGCCACCAGCAGAGATCAGGGCCAGGCCCTCTCCTACGAGCAGTACTTC
CDR3 protein: CATSRDQGQALSYEQYF
J gene: TRBJ2-7
V gene: TRBV15
D gene: -
clone size: -

CDR3 DNA: TGCGCCAGCAGCCAAGTCCTGGGCAGAGGGGCTGAAGCTTTCTTT
CDR3 protein: CASSQVLGRGAEAFF
J gene: TRBJ1-1
V gene: TRBV4-1
D gene: -
clone size: -

CDR3 DNA: TGCGCCAGCAGTGACGGGGGCCTACCGGGACTAGCGGTAACCCGATCCTACAATGAGCAGTTCTTC
CDR3 protein: CASSDGGLPGLAVTRSYNEQFF
J gene: TRBJ2-1
V gene: TRBV10-2
D gene: TRBD2
clone size: -

CDR3 DNA: TGTGCCAAACTCAGGAACAGCTCCTATAATTCACCCCTCCACTTT
CDR3 protein: CAKLRNSSYNSPLHF
J gene: TRBJ1-6
V gene: TRBV10-3
D gene: -
clone size: -

CDR3 DNA: TGTGCCAGCACTCCAAGACAGGGCTCTGGGGCCAACGTCCTGACTTTC
CDR3 protein: CASTPRQGSGANVLTF
J gene: TRBJ2-6
V gene: TRBV28
D gene: TRBD1
clone size: -

CDR3 DNA: TGTGCCAGCAGTTCCAGAGGGCAGGGTGGTGGCTACACCTTC
CDR3 protein: CASSSRGQGGGYTF
J gene: TRBJ1-2
V gene: TRBV27
D gene: -
clone size: -

CDR3 DNA: TGTGCCAGCAGCCAAGCGGTCGCGGGAGGGAGCCACGAGCAGTACTTC
CDR3 protein: CASSQAVAGGSHEQYF
J gene: TRBJ2-7
V gene: TRBV3-1/TRBV3-2
D gene: TRBD2
clone size: -

CDR3 DNA: TGTGCCAGCAGAGTCATCGGGGACAGGGTTGGAAAACTGTTTTTT
CDR3 protein: CASRVIGDRVGKLFF
J gene: TRBJ1-4
V gene: TRBV27
D gene: TRBD1
clone size: -

CDR3 DNA: TGTGCCAGCAGCTTAGGACTAGCGGGGACCACCGGGGAGCTGTTTTTT
CDR3 protein: CASSLGLAGTTGELFF
J gene: TRBJ2-2
V gene: TRBV11-3
D gene: TRBD2
clone size: -

CDR3 DNA: TGTGCCAGCAGCTCCCCGGGACACCACTACGAGCAGTACTTC
CDR3 protein: CASSSPGHHYEQYF
J gene: TRBJ2-7
V gene: TRBV7-9
D gene: -
clone size: -

CDR3 DNA: TGTGCCAGCCGGGCCTTCTTTAATGAAAAACTGTTTTTT
CDR3 protein: CASRAFFNEKLFF
J gene: TRBJ1-4
V gene: TRBV27
D gene: -
clone size: once

CDR3 DNA: TGTGCCAGCAGCTTTTTACCCGACAGGAACACTGAAGCTTTCTTT
CDR3 protein: CASSFLPDRNTEAFF
J gene: TRBJ1-1
V gene: TRBV5-6
D gene: -
clone size: -

CDR3 DNA: TGTGCCAGCAGTCATAGCGGGACATCCTACAATGAGCAGTTCTTC
CDR3 protein: CASSHSGTSYNEQFF
J gene: TRBJ2-1
V gene: TRBV6-5
D gene: TRBD2
clone size: once

CDR3 DNA: TGCGCCAGCAGCTTAGCGGGAGGCCCCTCCGAGCAGTACTTC
CDR3 protein: CASSLAGGPSEQYF
J gene: TRBJ2-7
V gene: TRBV5-1
D gene: TRBD2
clone size: few

CDR3 DNA: TGTGCCAGCAGAGCCACGGGTCGGGGGAATCAGCCCCAGCATTTT
CDR3 protein: CASRATGRGNQPQHF
J gene: TRBJ1-5
V gene: TRBV28
D gene: -
clone size: -

CDR3 DNA: TGTGCCACCGCTAGCGGGAGGAACAATGAGCAGTTCTTC
CDR3 protein: CATASGRNNEQFF
J gene: TRBJ2-1
V gene: TRBV2
D gene: TRBD2
clone size: -

CDR3 DNA: TGTGCCAGCAGCGAGGGGGGAAACAGCTTTGAAAGATCGTACTTC
CDR3 protein: CASSEGGNSFERSYF
J gene: TRBJ2-5
V gene: TRBV9
D gene: -
clone size: -

CDR3 DNA: TGTGCCACTAAGGGGGCAGCGCTCAACACTGAAGCTTTCTTT
CDR3 protein: CATKGAALNTEAFF
J gene: TRBJ1-1
V gene: TRBV18
D gene: TRBD1
clone size: -

CDR3 DNA: TGCGCCAGCAGTGAGACCCGACAGGGCCGGGGCTACACCTTC
CDR3 protein: CASSETRQGRGYTF
J gene: TRBJ1-2
V gene: TRBV10-2
D gene: TRBD1
clone size: few

CDR3 DNA: TGTGCCAGCAGCAGAATATCCTACGAGCAGTACTTC
CDR3 protein: CASSRISYEQYF
J gene: TRBJ2-7
V gene: TRBV3-1/TRBV3-2
D gene: -
clone size: -

CDR3 DNA: TGTGCCAGCTCACAGACACCGGGACTAGCGGGAGGGCCAAGCACCGGGGAGCTGTTTTTT
CDR3 protein: CASSQTPGLAGGPSTGELFF
J gene: TRBJ2-2
V gene: TRBV18
D gene: TRBD2
clone size: -

CDR3 DNA: TGCGCCAGCAGCACATGGACGGCCCAAGCGACTGAGCAGTTCTTC
CDR3 protein: CASSTWTAQATEQFF
J gene: TRBJ2-1
V gene: TRBV5-1
D gene: -
clone size: -

CDR3 DNA: TGCGCCAGCAGCCCGGGTCGAGGGGGCAAAAGGCTCGGGTACGAGCAGTACTTC
CDR3 protein: CASSPGRGGKRLGYEQYF
J gene: TRBJ2-7
V gene: TRBV5-1
D gene: TRBD1
clone size: -